This TCR beta chain is from a study of T cell repertoires and HLA-DP antigens. Study-level information: CD4+ T cells were cocultured with HeLa cells expressing HLA-DP. Donor ages ranged from 18-to-29 to 60-to-69; a couple of men, one woman. Overall study results and limits: Clones undetected before culture averaged about 35% against one allele and about 50% against the other.

Deep-resolution sequencing targeted approximately 200,000 T cell genomes in pre-culture CD4+ samples. Using immunoSEQ multiplex PCR, the repertoire was profiled, and TCRdb retains in-frame clones only, with some absent. The sample contains over 60,000 clones, around 80% of which appear only once. CDR3 length: 13 residues. Germline loops: CDR1 SEHNR, CDR2 FQNEAQ (reference sequence). Trimming left V 3 bases short and J 11 bases short, with 16 bases between. To note about this clone: No antigen is known for it.

The sequenced sample consisted of CD4+ T cells from PBMCs. This receptor was taken from a man aged 60-69 years in good health and CMV-seronegative. This chain connects TRBV7-9 to TRBJ1-2; D is unresolved. CDR3: CASSFGSSPWYTF. The DNA for the CDR3 is TGTGCCAGCAGCTTTGGTAGCTCTCCGTGGTACACCTTC.